Presented here are 29 T cell receptor beta chains from one specimen sequenced in a study of blood T cell repertoires in COVID-19. The table came from immunoSEQ multiplex PCR; TCRdb's copy has only in-frame clones and leaves some out. This table has 310,000 or so clones, approximately 86% appearing once. Sequencing was carried out using PBMCs or T cells enriched from blood (not recorded which). These receptors were taken from a young woman who had recovered from COVID-19.

The CDR3 loop is CASSGTSGVTDTQYF. CDR3 in DNA: TGTGCCAGCAGTGGGACTAGCGGGGTCACAGATACGCAGTATTTT. J is TRBJ2-3 and V is TRBV6-1; 12 nucleotides line up with TRBD2. J gave up 2 bases and V 4 bases, and 1 base lay outside the gene matches. The CDR3 is 15 residues long. The germline gives CDR1 MNHNS, CDR2 SASEGT.

The chain employs TRBV2 and TRBJ2-7, with 13 nucleotides matching TRBD2. The germline V gene has CDR1 SNHLY and CDR2 FYNNEI. This CDR3 has 14 residues. Trimming at V came to 6 bases and at J to 4 bases, leaving 3 bases not matched to a gene. The CDR3 DNA follows: TGTGCCAGCAGGTCACTAGCGGGAGGGTACGAGCAGTACTTC. Translating it yields CASRSLAGGYEQYF.

The V call is TRBV28, the J call TRBJ2-7; D is undetermined. The CDR3 covers 14 residues. Per the germline V gene, CDR1 is MDHEN and CDR2 is SYDVKM. V dropped 3 bases and J dropped 0 bases, with 9 bases sitting between them. The CDR3 loop reads CASSFDWPSYEQYF. In DNA form, the CDR3 reads TGTGCCAGCAGTTTCGACTGGCCCTCCTACGAGCAGTACTTC.

The genes are TRBV11-2 and TRBJ2-1; D perhaps matches TRBD2 (5 bases). CDR3 length: 17 residues. The germline gives CDR1 SGHAT, CDR2 FQNNGV. V lost 5 bases and J 4 bases, leaving 21 bases between the germline ends. CDR3 region: CASSRLSGSPSYNEQFF. CDR3 DNA sequence: TGTGCCAGCAGCCGCCTATCGGGGAGCCCATCATACAATGAGCAGTTCTTC.

The chain combines TRBV2 with TRBJ1-5; tentative D call: TRBD1 (6 bases). Germline V gives CDR1 SNHLY, CDR2 FYNNEI. Trimming left V 2 bases short and J 13 bases short, with 15 bases between. The CDR3 sequence is 13 residues long. CDR3 protein: CASSEIRTDEQHF. DNA for the CDR3: TGTGCCAGCAGTGAAATTAGGACAGATGAACAGCATTTT.

The CDR3: CASSLGGALRQFF. The CDR3 bases are TGTGCCAGCAGTTTGGGAGGGGCCCTTCGGCAGTTCTTC. This chain links TRBV12-3 or TRBV12-4 with TRBJ2-1; 7 bases align to TRBD2. The V segment lost 3 bases and the J segment 12 bases; nucleotides outside the gene matches: 8. The CDR3 loop spans 13 amino acids.

The rearrangement joins TRBV19 to TRBJ1-5; 7 positions agree with TRBD1. Germline CDR1 reads LNHDA; CDR2 reads SQIVND (reference sequence). This CDR3 region has 17 residues. V lost 5 bases and J lost 0; bases outside the gene matches: 10. In nucleotides, the CDR3 is TGTGCCAGTAGTCCCCGGGACAGCCTCCATAGCAATCAGCCCCAGCATTTT. This encodes CASSPRDSLHSNQPQHF.

The rearrangement joins TRBV7-9 to TRBJ1-2; D remains unclear. There are 13 residues in the CDR3. Germline V gives CDR1 SEHNR, CDR2 FQNEAQ (reference sequence). V was clipped by 7 bases and J by 7 bases, with 16 bases between them. The chain's CDR3 is CASTLSGEGGYTF. The CDR3 coding sequence is TGTGCCAGCACCCTCTCCGGCGAGGGTGGCTACACCTTC.

This clone was counted a few times. This rearrangement joins TRBV6-4 to TRBJ1-5, with 9 bases that match TRBD1. The germline CDR1 and CDR2 sequences are MRHNA and SNTAGT. The CDR3 loop spans 14 amino acids. Unmatched junction bases numbered 4, after V lost 4 bases and J lost 6 bases. The CDR3 sequence is CASSATGGGQPQHF. The CDR3 nucleotides read TGTGCCAGCAGTGCCACAGGGGGCGGTCAGCCCCAGCATTTT.

V and J are TRBV3-1 (or the pseudogene TRBV3-2) and TRBJ1-4; possibly TRBD1 for D (5 bases). Germline V gene lookup returns CDR1 LGHDT and CDR2 YNNKEL (reference sequence). Trimming removed 4 bases from V and 13 bases from J, with 16 bases in between. There are 13 residues in the CDR3. The CDR3 DNA follows: TGTGCCAGCAGCCGTTCCTCGCCTGGGGCACTGTTTTTT. Protein: CASSRSSPGALFF.

This chain uses TRBV6-6 with TRBJ2-5; TRBD1 is a possible D gene (6 bases). The V end was cut by 6 bases, the J end by 4 bases, with 15 bases between. The CDR3 contains 14 residues. In germline, CDR1 is MNHNY, CDR2 SVGAGI (reference sequence). CDR3 amino acids: CASSTPQGRETQYF. The CDR3 region has the DNA TGTGCCAGCAGCACCCCCCAGGGGCGAGAGACCCAGTACTTC.

CDR3 sequence reads: CASSAGYWGDQPQHF. The CDR3 bases are TGTGCCAGCAGCGCTGGGTATTGGGGAGATCAGCCCCAGCATTTT. This rearrangement joins TRBV13 to TRBJ1-5; no firm D call. The V and J ends lost 5 bases and 5 bases respectively, with 16 bases between them. This CDR3 region has 15 residues. Germline V gene lookup returns CDR1 PRHDT and CDR2 FYEKMQ (reference sequence).

The chain couples TRBV21-1 to TRBJ2-3; the table gives TRBD1 as D, unverified against the DNA. TRBV21-1 is classified as a pseudogene. This CDR3 is 17 amino acids long. The CDR3 DNA follows: TGTGCCAGCAGCCCCCGGGACAGGGGTTTGATTGAGGATACGCAGTATTTT. Translated, it gives CASSPRDRGLIEDTQYF.

This clone was seen only a few times. CDR3: CASSPKRQARDGELFF. CDR3 DNA sequence: TGTGCCAGCTCACCAAAACGACAGGCCCGGGATGGGGAGCTGTTTTTT. The rearrangement uses TRBV18 and TRBJ2-2; tentative D call: TRBD1 (6 bases). CDR1 and CDR2 (germline): KGHSH, LQKENI. The CDR3 totals 16 residues. V lost 2 bases and J 8 bases, leaving 18 bases between the germline ends.

The chain couples TRBV27 to TRBJ1-1; TRBD1 aligns across 7 bases. V gave up 3 bases and J gave up 8 bases; unmatched junction bases: 6. The CDR3 consists of 13 residues. Germline CDR1 MNHEY, CDR2 SMNVEV (reference sequence). The CDR3 DNA sequence: TGTGCCAGCAGTTTGTGGGGGACAGAAGAAGCTTTCTTT. Protein product: CASSLWGTEEAFF.

This sequence joins TRBV20-1 and TRBJ1-1, with no clear D. Germline-derived CDR1 and CDR2 are DFQATT and SNEGSKA (reference sequence). V lost 3 bases and J lost 4, with 6 bases in between. The CDR3 has 11 amino acids. The CDR3, as DNA: TGCAGTGCTAGTTCCAGCACTGAAGCTTTCTTT. This codes for CSASSSTEAFF.

V gene TRBV7-3 combines with J gene TRBJ2-2; TRBD2 matches at 12 bases. This CDR3 comprises 16 residues. Germline V gene data show CDR1 as SGHTA and CDR2 as FQGTGA. J gave up 4 bases and V 1 base, and 1 base lay outside the gene matches. The CDR3 here is CASSLRLAGVTGELFF. The CDR3 nucleotides are TGTGCCAGCAGCTTAAGACTAGCGGGGGTCACCGGGGAGCTGTTTTTT.

Concerning this clone: Other DNA variants within this sample encode the same CDR3. The V gene is TRBV27, the J gene TRBJ2-7; 8 bases align to TRBD1. CDR3 length equals 14 residues. Germline trimming cut 2 bases from V and 3 bases from J; bases unmatched to any gene: 3. Germline CDR1 and CDR2: MNHEY and SMNVEV (reference sequence). The CDR3 DNA reads TGTGCCAGCAGTTTAAGTACAGGGGGCTACGAGCAGTACTTC. As protein: CASSLSTGGYEQYF.

The V gene is TRBV7-9, the J gene TRBJ1-4, with 8 bases fitting TRBD1. Losses at the gene ends were 5 bases for V and 8 bases for J; bases not matched to a gene: 10. This CDR3 comprises 15 residues. Per germline, CDR1 SEHNR and CDR2 FQNEAQ (reference sequence). The CDR3 coding sequence is TGTGCCAGCAGCGCAACTCGACAGGGGAGGGAAAAACTGTTTTTT. It encodes CASSATRQGREKLFF.

The chain employs TRBV12-3 or TRBV12-4 and TRBJ1-5; 8 positions match TRBD1. CDR3 length: 13 residues. Trimming took 3 bases from V and 9 from J; bases not matched to a gene: 4. CDR3 DNA: TGTGCCAGCAGTTTGGTACAGGGGGGGCCCCAGCATTTT. Amino acid sequence: CASSLVQGGPQHF.

The rearrangement joins TRBV3-1 (or the pseudogene TRBV3-2) to TRBJ1-2; a possible D gene is TRBD1 (5 bases). The V and J ends lost 0 bases and 4 bases respectively, with 15 bases between them. CDR3 length: 16 residues. The germline gives CDR1 LGHDT, CDR2 YNNKEL (reference sequence). CDR3 amino acids: CASSQDQAGSPYGYTF. CDR3 coding DNA: TGTGCCAGCAGCCAAGATCAAGCAGGGTCCCCCTATGGCTACACCTTC.

J is TRBJ1-6 and V is TRBV5-1; D remains ambiguous. The germline gives CDR1 SGHRS, CDR2 YFSETQ. V dropped 2 bases and J dropped 8 bases, with 14 bases sitting between them. The length of the CDR3 is 15 residues. The CDR3 sequence is CASSLSPRIDSPLHF. For the CDR3, the DNA is TGCGCCAGCAGCTTATCTCCGAGAATAGATTCACCCCTCCACTTT.

The CDR3 sequence: CAISESGQGDQPQHF. The CDR3 region has the DNA TGTGCCATCAGTGAGTCCGGTCAGGGGGACCAGCCCCAGCATTTT. The V gene is TRBV10-3, the J gene TRBJ1-5, with 7 bases lining up with TRBD1. Trimming took 0 bases from V and 7 from J; bases not matched to a gene: 6. Per germline, CDR1 ENHRY and CDR2 SYGVKD. This CDR3 is built from 15 residues.

The chain carries TRBV28 and TRBJ2-1, with TRBD1 identical over 10 bases. Germline-derived CDR1 and CDR2 are MDHEN and SYDVKM. The CDR3 totals 11 residues. J lost 14 bases, V lost 5 bases, and 3 bases had no gene match. CDR3 protein: CASSVGTGEFF. The CDR3, as DNA: TGTGCCAGCAGTGTCGGGACAGGGGAGTTCTTC. The full variable domain, in which reference TRBV28 and TRBJ2-1 provide the parts outside the CDR3, is DVKVTQSSRYLVKRTGEKVFLECVQDMDHENMFWYRQDPGLGLRLIYFSYDVKMKEKGDIPEGYSVSREKKERFSLILESASTNQTSMYLCASSVGTGEFFGPGTRLTVL.

The genes are TRBV30 and TRBJ1-5; D gene ambiguous. The CDR3 is 14 residues long. CDR1 is GTSNPN and CDR2 is SVGIG in the germline V gene (reference sequence). V shed 2 bases and J shed 5 bases, with 13 bases lying between them. The CDR3 reads CAWSSITVDQPQHF. DNA for the CDR3: TGTGCCTGGAGTTCTATCACAGTTGATCAGCCCCAGCATTTT. Variable domain in full (rest from reference TRBV30 and TRBJ1-5): SQTIHQWPATLVQPVGSPLSLECTVEGTSNPNLYWYRQAAGRGLQLLFYSVGIGQISSEVPQNLSASRPQDRQFILSSKKLLLSDSGFYLCAWSSITVDQPQHFGDGTRLSIL.

The chain couples TRBV28 to TRBJ1-3; D may be TRBD1 (5 bases). Germline lookup yields CDR1 MDHEN and CDR2 SYDVKM. This CDR3 has 14 residues. Trimming left V 10 bases short and J 0 bases short, with 13 bases between. CDR3 DNA: TGTGCCACCCACAGGTCGCTCTCTGGAAACACCATATATTTT. Encoded protein: CATHRSLSGNTIYF. The complete variable domain, with remaining parts taken from reference TRBV28 and TRBJ1-3, reads DVKVTQSSRYLVKRTGEKVFLECVQDMDHENMFWYRQDPGLGLRLIYFSYDVKMKEKGDIPEGYSVSREKKERFSLILESASTNQTSMYLCATHRSLSGNTIYFGEGSWLTVV.

The V and J genes are TRBV12-3 or TRBV12-4 and TRBJ1-5; tentative D call: TRBD1 (6 bases). The CDR3 is made up of 13 amino acids. The V gene lost 5 bases and the J gene lost 4 bases, with 9 bases spanning the gap. The CDR3 DNA reads TGTGCCAGCAGTGGGACACTGAATCAGCCCCAGCATTTT. This encodes CASSGTLNQPQHF.

The rearrangement links TRBV7-2 to TRBJ2-5, with TRBD2 matching over 11 bases. CDR1 SGHTA and CDR2 FQGNSA come from the germline V gene. V was clipped by 3 bases and J by 1 base; unmatched bases: 4. The CDR3 is 16 residues long. DNA of the CDR3: TGTGCCAGCAGCTTCCCGACTAGCGGGGTCCAAGAGACCCAGTACTTC. It specifies CASSFPTSGVQETQYF.

This rearrangement joins TRBV6-1 to TRBJ1-4; the D is unclear. Germline V gene sequence: CDR1 MNHNS, CDR2 SASEGT. This CDR3 spans 13 amino acids. V lost 3 bases and J 8 bases, leaving 10 bases between the germline ends. The CDR3 DNA sequence: TGTGCCAGCAGTGACCAACATTTAGAAAAACTGTTTTTT. Protein product: CASSDQHLEKLFF.